Listed below are T cell receptor beta chains from one sample, sequenced in a study of long-term antiretroviral therapy in people with HIV. Clones were sequenced by immunoSEQ multiplex PCR, and TCRdb holds only the in-frame ones, with some missing. The sample lists tens of thousands of clones; 80% were seen once. This specimen was unsorted PBMCs, taken 2.9 years after starting antiretroviral therapy. All receptors derive from a woman aged 30 to 39 with HIV. CDR3s include the opening cysteine and the closing phenylalanine or tryptophan. Each record gives: CDR3 protein, CDR3 DNA, clone size, D gene, J gene, CDR3 length, V gene. The D gene is left open where the match is weak. Rows give clone size only sometimes, using once, few, many, or a class for an expanded clone.

CASSGEGSTDTQYF | TGTGCCAGCAGTGGAGAGGGAAGCACAGATACGCAGTATTTT | - | - | TRBJ2-3 | 14 | TRBV6-4
CASSFVGQPQHF | TGTGCCAGCAGTTTCGTAGGTCAGCCCCAGCATTTT | - | - | TRBJ1-5 | 12 | TRBV27
CASSPITGVLSYEQYF | TGTGCCAGCAGCCCGATTACAGGGGTACTATCCTACGAGCAGTACTTC | few | TRBD1 | TRBJ2-7 | 16 | TRBV5-8
CASSPNPNTGELFF | TGTGCCAGCAGCCCAAACCCGAACACCGGGGAGCTGTTTTTT | few | - | TRBJ2-2 | 14 | TRBV9
CASSYSLGTQQETQYF | TGTGCCAGCAGTTACTCGTTAGGGACCCAGCAGGAGACCCAGTACTTC | - | - | TRBJ2-5 | 16 | TRBV6-5
CASSFGRGGQSTDTQYF | TGTGCCAGCAGCTTTGGTCGCGGGGGACAGAGCACAGATACGCAGTATTTT | - | - | TRBJ2-3 | 17 | TRBV7-2
CATSRKGGGATLAKNIQYF | TGTGCCACCAGCAGAAAAGGAGGCGGGGCTACCTTAGCCAAAAACATTCAGTACTTC | - | - | TRBJ2-4 | 19 | TRBV15
CASSKPGLAGATNTGELFF | TGCGCCAGCAGCAAACCGGGACTAGCGGGGGCCACGAACACCGGGGAGCTGTTTTTT | - | TRBD2 | TRBJ2-2 | 19 | TRBV5-1
CSGSQETQYF | TGCAGTGGGAGTCAAGAGACCCAGTACTTC | once | - | TRBJ2-5 | 10 | TRBV20-1
CASSLGNTGELFF | TGTGCCAGCAGCTTGGGGAACACCGGGGAGCTGTTTTTT | few | - | TRBJ2-2 | 13 | TRBV7-3
CASSPAGVPSSGANVLTF | TGCGCCAGCAGTCCGGCGGGGGTGCCCAGCTCTGGGGCCAACGTCCTGACTTTC | - | TRBD2 | TRBJ2-6 | 18 | TRBV5-1
CASSVALAGGQGDEQFF | TGTGCCAGCAGCGTAGCGCTAGCGGGGGGGCAGGGGGATGAGCAGTTCTTC | - | TRBD2 | TRBJ2-1 | 17 | TRBV9
CASSVEGTGTGEKLFF | TGTGCCAGCAGCGTAGAAGGAACCGGGACAGGGGAAAAACTGTTTTTT | once | TRBD1 | TRBJ1-4 | 16 | TRBV9
CASSYPGGATEAFF | TGTGCCAGCAGTTATCCCGGAGGGGCCACTGAAGCTTTCTTT | - | - | TRBJ1-1 | 14 | TRBV28
CASSLAAYNEQFF | TGTGCCAGCAGCTTAGCCGCTTACAATGAGCAGTTCTTC | - | - | TRBJ2-1 | 13 | TRBV13
CASSSTGKGQPQHF | TGTGCCAGCTCATCTACAGGGAAAGGACAGCCCCAGCATTTT | - | - | TRBJ1-5 | 14 | TRBV18
CASSQDRGKVEELFF | TGTGCCAGCAGCCAAGACAGGGGGAAGGTAGAGGAGCTGTTTTTT | - | TRBD1 | TRBJ2-2 | 15 | TRBV14
CASSPVARNTEAFF | TGCGCCAGCAGCCCCGTGGCCCGAAACACTGAAGCTTTCTTT | - | - | TRBJ1-1 | 14 | TRBV5-1
CASSYRGAGNTIYF | TGTGCCAGCAGCTACAGGGGGGCTGGAAACACCATATATTTT | - | TRBD1 | TRBJ1-3 | 14 | TRBV7-2
CASSLSNTGELFF | TGTGCCAGCAGTCTCTCAAACACCGGGGAGCTGTTTTTT | - | - | TRBJ2-2 | 13 | TRBV27
CASSPGPLVEQFF | TGCGCCAGCAGCCCGGGCCCCTTGGTTGAGCAGTTCTTC | - | - | TRBJ2-1 | 13 | TRBV5-1
CASSEGLEQHF | TGTGCCAGCAGTGAAGGTCTGGAACAGCATTTT | - | - | TRBJ1-5 | 11 | TRBV25-1
CASSSGTAFSTNEKLFF | TGTGCCAGCAGCTCCGGGACAGCCTTCTCAACTAATGAAAAACTGTTTTTT | - | TRBD1 | TRBJ1-4 | 17 | TRBV7-9
CASRPSSGNTIYF | TGTGCCAGCAGACCCTCTTCTGGAAACACCATATATTTT | - | - | TRBJ1-3 | 13 | TRBV14
CSAWTASYEQYF | TGCAGCGCCTGGACAGCTTCCTACGAGCAGTACTTC | - | - | TRBJ2-7 | 12 | TRBV29-1
CASSITGSSYNEQFF | TGTGCCAGTAGTATCACAGGCAGCTCCTACAATGAGCAGTTCTTC | - | - | TRBJ2-1 | 15 | TRBV19
CASSDRRGARTDTQYF | TGTGCCAGCAGTGACCGAAGGGGGGCCCGCACAGATACGCAGTATTTT | - | - | TRBJ2-3 | 16 | TRBV25-1
CASSQDRLAKNIQYF | TGCGCCAGCAGCCAAGATCGACTAGCCAAAAACATTCAGTACTTC | - | - | TRBJ2-4 | 15 | TRBV4-1